The clone carrying this T cell receptor beta chain was observed a handful of times. Its cognate antigen is unknown. The entirety of the isolated RNA underwent reverse transcription, so expressed TCRB transcripts were sequenced. Deep immunoSEQ sequencing covered naive, central memory and regulatory T cell samples. The protocol was immunoSEQ multiplex PCR, while the TCRdb copy is restricted to in-frame clones and leaves out a portion. This table holds over 300,000 clones, about a tenth found once. Based on CD45RO/CCR7/CD25/CD127/CD95/CD27, CD4+ regulatory, stem cell-like memory, naive and central memory cells were sorted. Populations isolated by sorting all had purity greater than 95%. The data originate from a study of beta chain features in type 1 diabetes. Across the study: No patient-donor differences in age, gender, total cells or subset yield. Study results and limitations: TCRB CDR3s were moderately but significantly shorter in Type 1 diabetes patients in all four CD4+ subsets.

The CDR3 sequence is 14 residues long. Germline lookup yields CDR1 SGHRS and CDR2 YFSETQ. V dropped 5 bases and J dropped 3; count of bases not matched to a gene: 4. The clonotype was recovered from a man aged 25 to 40 with type 1 diabetes. The chain has TRBV5-1 and TRBJ2-7; 11 bases are a match to TRBD2. Sequencing was carried out using central memory CD4+ T cells from blood. CDR3 nucleotide sequence: TGCGCCAGCAGGCCGGGGACTAGCGGCTACGAGCAGTACTTC. Amino acids: CASRPGTSGYEQYF.